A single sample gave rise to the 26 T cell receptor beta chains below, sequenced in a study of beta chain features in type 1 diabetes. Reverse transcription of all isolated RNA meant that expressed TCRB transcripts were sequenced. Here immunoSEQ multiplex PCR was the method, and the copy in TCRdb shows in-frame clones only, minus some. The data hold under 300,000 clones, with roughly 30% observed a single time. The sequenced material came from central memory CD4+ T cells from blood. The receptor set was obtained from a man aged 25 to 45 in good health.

CDR3 residues: CASSLGVEYGYTF. The DNA for the CDR3 is TGTGCCAGCAGTCTGGGAGTTGAGTATGGCTACACCTTC. The V call is TRBV28, the J call TRBJ1-2; D unresolved. Trimming shortened V by 5 bases and J by 5 bases, and 12 bases separated the two germline ends. The CDR3 sequence is 13 residues long. From germline, CDR1 is MDHEN and CDR2 SYDVKM.

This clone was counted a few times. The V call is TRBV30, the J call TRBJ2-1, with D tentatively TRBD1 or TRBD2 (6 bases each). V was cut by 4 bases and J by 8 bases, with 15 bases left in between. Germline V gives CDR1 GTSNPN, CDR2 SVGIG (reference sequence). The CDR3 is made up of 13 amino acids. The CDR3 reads CAWNQRRGDEQFF. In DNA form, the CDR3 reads TGTGCCTGGAACCAGCGGAGGGGGGATGAGCAGTTCTTC.

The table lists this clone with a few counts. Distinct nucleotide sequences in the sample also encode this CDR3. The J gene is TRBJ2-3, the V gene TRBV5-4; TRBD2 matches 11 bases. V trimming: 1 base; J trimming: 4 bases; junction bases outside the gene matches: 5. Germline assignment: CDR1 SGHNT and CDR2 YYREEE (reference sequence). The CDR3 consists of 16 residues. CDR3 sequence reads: CASSLRTSGRADTQYF. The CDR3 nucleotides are TGTGCCAGCAGCTTGCGGACTAGCGGGCGGGCAGATACGCAGTATTTT. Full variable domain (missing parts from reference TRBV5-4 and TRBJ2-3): ETGVTQSPTHLIKTRGQQVTLRCSSQSGHNTVSWYQQALGQGPQFIFQYYREEENGRGNFPPRFSGLQFPNYSSELNVNALELDDSALYLCASSLRTSGRADTQYFGPGTRLTVL.

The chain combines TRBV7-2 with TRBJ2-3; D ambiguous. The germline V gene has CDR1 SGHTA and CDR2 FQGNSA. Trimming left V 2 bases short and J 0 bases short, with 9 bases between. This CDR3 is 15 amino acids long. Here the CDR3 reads CASSLLALSTDTQYF. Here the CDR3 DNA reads TGTGCCAGCAGCTTACTTGCTTTGAGCACAGATACGCAGTATTTT.

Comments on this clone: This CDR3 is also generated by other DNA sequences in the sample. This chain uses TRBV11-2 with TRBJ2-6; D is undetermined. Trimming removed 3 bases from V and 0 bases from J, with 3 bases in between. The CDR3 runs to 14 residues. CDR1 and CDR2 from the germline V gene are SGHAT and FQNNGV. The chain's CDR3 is CASSLISGANVLTF. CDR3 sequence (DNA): TGTGCCAGCAGCTTGATCTCTGGGGCCAACGTCCTGACTTTC. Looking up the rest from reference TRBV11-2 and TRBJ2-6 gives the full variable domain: EAGVAQSPRYKIIEKRQSVAFWCNPISGHATLYWYQQILGQGPKLLIQFQNNGVVDDSQLPKDRFSAERLKGVDSTLKIQPAKLEDSAVYLCASSLISGANVLTFGAGSRLTVL.

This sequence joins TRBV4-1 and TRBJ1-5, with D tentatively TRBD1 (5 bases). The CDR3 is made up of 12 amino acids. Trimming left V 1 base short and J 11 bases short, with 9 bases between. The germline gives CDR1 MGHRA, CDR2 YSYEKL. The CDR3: CASSQVRGAQHF. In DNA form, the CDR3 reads TGCGCCAGCAGCCAAGTGAGAGGGGCCCAGCATTTT.

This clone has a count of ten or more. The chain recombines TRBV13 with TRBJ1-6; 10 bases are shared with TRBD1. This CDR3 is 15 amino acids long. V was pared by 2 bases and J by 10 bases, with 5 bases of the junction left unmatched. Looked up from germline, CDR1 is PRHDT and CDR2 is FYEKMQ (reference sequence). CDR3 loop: CASSLRDRGLSPLHF. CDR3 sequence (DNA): TGTGCCAGCAGCTTAAGAGACAGGGGGCTCTCACCCCTCCACTTT.

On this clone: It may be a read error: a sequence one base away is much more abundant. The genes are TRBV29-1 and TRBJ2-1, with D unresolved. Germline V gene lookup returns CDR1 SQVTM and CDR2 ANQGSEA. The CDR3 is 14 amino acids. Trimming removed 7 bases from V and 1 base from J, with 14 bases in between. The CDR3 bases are TGCAGCGGTGTTCAGAGCGCGTCCTACAATGAGCAGTTCTTC. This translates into CSGVQSASYNEQFF.

In nucleotides, the CDR3 is TGCAGCGTTGGTGACGGGACTAGCGGGGGGGAGACCCAGTACTTC. It codes for CSVGDGTSGGETQYF. The chain is built from TRBV29-1 and TRBJ2-5; 15 bases map to TRBD2. The CDR3 runs to 15 residues. The germline V gene encodes CDR1 SQVTM and CDR2 ANQGSEA. After removal of 4 bases from V and 5 bases from J, the junction contained 5 bases not matched to a gene. The full variable domain, its missing parts supplied by reference TRBV29-1 and TRBJ2-5, is SAVISQKPSRDICQRGTSLTIQCQVDSQVTMMFWYRQQPGQSLTLIATANQGSEATYESGFVIDKFPISRPNLTFSTLTVSNMSPEDSSIYLCSVGDGTSGGETQYFGPGTRLLVL.

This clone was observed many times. CDR3 coding DNA: TGTGCCAGCAGCTTAGCGAGTGACTCTGGAAACACCATATATTTT. Amino acids: CASSLASDSGNTIYF. This rearrangement joins TRBV7-8 to TRBJ1-3; D not resolved. V was clipped by 0 bases and J by 0 bases, with 6 bases between them. Germline CDR1 and CDR2: SGHVS and FQNEAQ. The CDR3 consists of 15 residues. Filled out from reference TRBV7-8 and TRBJ1-3, the complete variable domain reads GAGVSQSPRYKVAKRGQDVALRCDPISGHVSLFWYQQALGQGPEFLTYFQNEAQLDKSGLPSDRFFAERPEGSVSTLKIQRTQQEDSAVYLCASSLASDSGNTIYFGEGSWLTVV.

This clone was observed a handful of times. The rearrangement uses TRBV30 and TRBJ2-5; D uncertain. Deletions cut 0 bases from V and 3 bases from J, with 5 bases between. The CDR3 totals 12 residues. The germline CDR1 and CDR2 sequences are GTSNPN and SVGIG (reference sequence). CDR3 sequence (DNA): TGTGCCTGGAGTGTGCTGAAAGAGACCCAGTACTTC. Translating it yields CAWSVLKETQYF.

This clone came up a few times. As DNA, the CDR3 is TGTGCCAGCAGTAGTACGGGACTAGCGGGAAATGAGCAGTTCTTC. Residues: CASSSTGLAGNEQFF. This chain links TRBV28 with TRBJ2-1; TRBD2 agrees at 13 bases. Trimming took 5 bases from V and 7 from J; bases not matched to a gene: 5. The CDR3 runs 15 residues. Germline V CDR1 and CDR2: MDHEN, SYDVKM.

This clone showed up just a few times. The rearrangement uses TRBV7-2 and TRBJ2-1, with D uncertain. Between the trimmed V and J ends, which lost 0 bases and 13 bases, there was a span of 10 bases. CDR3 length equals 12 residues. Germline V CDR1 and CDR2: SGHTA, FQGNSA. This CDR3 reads CASSLASPIQFF. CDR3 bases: TGTGCCAGCAGCTTAGCCAGTCCCATACAGTTCTTC. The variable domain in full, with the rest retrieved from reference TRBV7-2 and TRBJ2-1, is GAGVSQSPSNKVTEKGKDVELRCDPISGHTALYWYRQSLGQGLEFLIYFQGNSAPDKSGLPSDRFSAERTGGSVSTLTIQRTQQEDSAVYLCASSLASPIQFFGPGTRLTVL.

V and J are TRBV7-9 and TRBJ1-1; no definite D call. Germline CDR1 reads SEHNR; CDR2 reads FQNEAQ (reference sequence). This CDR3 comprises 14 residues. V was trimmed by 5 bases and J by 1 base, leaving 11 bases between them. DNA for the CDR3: TGTGCCAGCAGCCCGGAGGGCCGGAACACTGAAGCTTTCTTT. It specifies CASSPEGRNTEAFF. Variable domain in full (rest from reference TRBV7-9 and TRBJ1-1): DTGVSQNPRHKITKRGQNVTFRCDPISEHNRLYWYRQTLGQGPEFLTYFQNEAQLEKSRLLSDRFSAERPKGSFSTLEIQRTEQGDSAMYLCASSPEGRNTEAFFGQGTRLTVV.

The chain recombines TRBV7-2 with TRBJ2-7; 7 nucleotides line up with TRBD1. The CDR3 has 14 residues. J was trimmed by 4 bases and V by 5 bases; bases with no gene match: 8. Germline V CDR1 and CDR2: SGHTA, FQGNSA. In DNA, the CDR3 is TGTGCCAGCAGCCCCGACAGGGCCACGTACGAGCAGTACTTC. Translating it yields CASSPDRATYEQYF.

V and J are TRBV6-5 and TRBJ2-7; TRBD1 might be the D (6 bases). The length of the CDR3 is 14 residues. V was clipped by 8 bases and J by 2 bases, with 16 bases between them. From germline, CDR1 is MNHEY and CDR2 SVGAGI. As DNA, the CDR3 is TGTGCCAGCGCAACAACGACAGGCCCCTACGAGCAGTACTTC. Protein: CASATTTGPYEQYF.

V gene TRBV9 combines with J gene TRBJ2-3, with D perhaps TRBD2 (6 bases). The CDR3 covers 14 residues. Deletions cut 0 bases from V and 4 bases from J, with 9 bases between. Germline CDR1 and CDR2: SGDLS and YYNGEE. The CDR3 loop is CASSVGSGADTQYF. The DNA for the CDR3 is TGTGCCAGCAGCGTAGGATCGGGGGCAGATACGCAGTATTTT.

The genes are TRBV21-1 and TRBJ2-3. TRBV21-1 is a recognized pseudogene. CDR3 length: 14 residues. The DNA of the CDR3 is TGTGCCAGCAGCAAAAGGGACGTCTCAGATACGCAGTATTTT. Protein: CASSKRDVSDTQYF.

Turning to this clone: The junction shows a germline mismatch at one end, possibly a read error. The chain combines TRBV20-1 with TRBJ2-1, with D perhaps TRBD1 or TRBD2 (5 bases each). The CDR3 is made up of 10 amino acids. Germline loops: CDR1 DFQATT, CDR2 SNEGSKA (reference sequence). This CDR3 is CSAHGDPPLF. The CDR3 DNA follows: TGCAGTGCCCACGGGGACCCCCCACTCTTC.

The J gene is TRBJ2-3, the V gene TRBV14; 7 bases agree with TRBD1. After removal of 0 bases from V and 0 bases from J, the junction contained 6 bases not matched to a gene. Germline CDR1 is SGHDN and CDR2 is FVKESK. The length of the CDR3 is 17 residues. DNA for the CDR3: TGTGCCAGCAGCCAAGAACACAGGGGCCTTAGCACAGATACGCAGTATTTT. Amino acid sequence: CASSQEHRGLSTDTQYF.

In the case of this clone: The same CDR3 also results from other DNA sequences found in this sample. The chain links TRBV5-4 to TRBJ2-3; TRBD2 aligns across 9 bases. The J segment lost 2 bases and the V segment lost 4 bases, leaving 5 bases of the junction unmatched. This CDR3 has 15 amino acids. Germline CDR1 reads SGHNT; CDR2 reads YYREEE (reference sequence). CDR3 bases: TGTGCCAGCAGCCCGACTAGCGGCTCCACAGATACGCAGTATTTT. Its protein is CASSPTSGSTDTQYF.

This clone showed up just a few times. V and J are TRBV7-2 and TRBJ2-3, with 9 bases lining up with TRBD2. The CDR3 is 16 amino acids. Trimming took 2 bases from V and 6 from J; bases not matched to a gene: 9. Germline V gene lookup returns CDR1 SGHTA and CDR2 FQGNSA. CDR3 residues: CASSLRRSAGGDTQYF. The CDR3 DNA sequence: TGTGCCAGCAGCTTAAGGCGGAGCGCGGGGGGGGATACGCAGTATTTT. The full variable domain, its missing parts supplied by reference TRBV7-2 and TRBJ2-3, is GAGVSQSPSNKVTEKGKDVELRCDPISGHTALYWYRQSLGQGLEFLIYFQGNSAPDKSGLPSDRFSAERTGGSVSTLTIQRTQQEDSAVYLCASSLRRSAGGDTQYFGPGTRLTVL.

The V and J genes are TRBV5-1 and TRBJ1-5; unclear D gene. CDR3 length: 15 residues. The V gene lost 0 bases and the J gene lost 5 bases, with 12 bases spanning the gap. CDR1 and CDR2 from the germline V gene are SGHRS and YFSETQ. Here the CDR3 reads CASSLEGRRDQPQHF. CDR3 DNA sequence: TGCGCCAGCAGCTTGGAGGGCAGGAGGGATCAGCCCCAGCATTTT. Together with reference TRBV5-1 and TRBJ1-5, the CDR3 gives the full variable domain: KAGVTQTPRYLIKTRGQQVTLSCSPISGHRSVSWYQQTPGQGLQFLFEYFSETQRNKGNFPGRFSGRQFSNSRSEMNVSTLELGDSALYLCASSLEGRRDQPQHFGDGTRLSIL.

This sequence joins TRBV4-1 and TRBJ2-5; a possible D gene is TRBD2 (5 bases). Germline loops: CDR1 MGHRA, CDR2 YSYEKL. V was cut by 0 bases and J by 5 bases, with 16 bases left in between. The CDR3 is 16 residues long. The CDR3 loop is CASSQDRAATGETQYF. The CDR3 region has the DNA TGCGCCAGCAGCCAAGATCGGGCAGCGACGGGGGAGACCCAGTACTTC.

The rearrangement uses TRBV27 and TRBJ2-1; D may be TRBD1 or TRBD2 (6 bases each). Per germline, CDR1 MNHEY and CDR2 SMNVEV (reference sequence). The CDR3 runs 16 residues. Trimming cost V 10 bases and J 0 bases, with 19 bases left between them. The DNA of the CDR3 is TGTGCCACCAAACGGGGGCCCCCCAGCTCCTACAATGAGCAGTTCTTC. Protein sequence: CATKRGPPSSYNEQFF.

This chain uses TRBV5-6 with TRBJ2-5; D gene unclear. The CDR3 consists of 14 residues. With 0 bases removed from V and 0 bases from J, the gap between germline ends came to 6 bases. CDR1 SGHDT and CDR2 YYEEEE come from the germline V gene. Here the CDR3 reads CASSLVPNQETQYF. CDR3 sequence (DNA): TGTGCCAGCAGCTTGGTTCCTAACCAAGAGACCCAGTACTTC.